These 26 T cell receptor beta chains were sequenced from one sample in a study of shared clonotypes between healthy human individuals. TCRdb's table, derived via immunoSEQ multiplex PCR, lists solely in-frame clones and lacks some. The repertoire holds approximately 2.5 million clones, 90% to 95% seen once, with about 0.34% in the top ten. Sample: naive CD4+ T cells from PBMCs. The subset here: CD45RA+ positively selected. The receptor set was obtained from a man between 18 and 35 years old in good health. Some clones in this sample may be carry-over from other donors' samples.

J is TRBJ2-5 and V is TRBV5-1; 11 bases are a match to TRBD2. CDR1 and CDR2 (germline): SGHRS, YFSETQ. The CDR3 runs to 16 residues. Germline trimming cut 3 bases from V and 5 bases from J; bases unmatched to any gene: 9. The CDR3 DNA is TGCGCCAGCAGCTCGGGACTAGCGGACCCCGGGGAGACCCAGTACTTC. Protein: CASSSGLADPGETQYF.

The chain links TRBV28 to TRBJ1-2; the D gene is possibly TRBD1 (5 bases). The germline V and J ends were trimmed by 7 bases and 4 bases, with 13 bases remaining between them. This CDR3 is built from 13 residues. Germline V gives CDR1 MDHEN, CDR2 SYDVKM. CDR3 sequence (DNA): TGTGCCAGCACCTCGAGGGGATCCTATGGCTACACCTTC. Its protein product is CASTSRGSYGYTF.

The chain joins TRBV7-2 to TRBJ1-3; D perhaps matches TRBD1 (6 bases). This CDR3 region has 15 residues. Trimming pared 6 bases from V and 2 bases from J, leaving 14 bases between. In germline, CDR1 is SGHTA, CDR2 FQGNSA. CDR3 loop: CASRQDRLTGNTIYF. CDR3 sequence (DNA): TGTGCCAGCAGACAAGACAGGCTTACTGGAAACACCATATATTTT.

As to this clone: This CDR3 is also generated by other DNA sequences in the sample. The chain uses TRBV11-2 and TRBJ1-1, with D possibly matching TRBD1 (5 bases). Germline V gene sequence: CDR1 SGHAT, CDR2 FQNNGV. V lost 5 bases to trimming and J lost 1 base, with 14 bases between them. The CDR3 runs 15 residues. The CDR3 DNA is TGTGCCAGCAGCCCCCCTCGGGGGGGGAACACTGAAGCTTTCTTT. Translated, it gives CASSPPRGGNTEAFF.

This clone was recorded a few times. This chain uses TRBV7-3 with TRBJ1-5; D uncertain. Germline CDR1 and CDR2: SGHTA and FQGTGA. Trimming removed 5 bases at V and 3 bases at J, with 8 bases between. The CDR3 contains 13 residues. The CDR3 region has the DNA TGTGCCAGCAGCCAAGGACCCAATCAGCCCCAGCATTTT. Translating gives CASSQGPNQPQHF.

The chain carries TRBV5-6 and TRBJ1-4; D remains ambiguous. Germline CDR1 and CDR2: SGHDT and YYEEEE. V was clipped by 2 bases and J by 6 bases, with 17 bases between them. This CDR3 comprises 16 residues. The CDR3, as DNA: TGTGCCAGCAGCTTTGATGATCGGGGAGAGGATGAAAAACTGTTTTTT. Its protein product is CASSFDDRGEDEKLFF.

J is TRBJ1-3 and V is TRBV5-1, with D perhaps matching TRBD1 (5 bases). Germline V gene data show CDR1 as SGHRS and CDR2 as YFSETQ. V lost 0 bases and J lost 2, with 9 bases in between. This CDR3 has 15 residues. CDR3 DNA: TGCGCCAGCAGCTTGGAAGGGGCCGCTGGAAACACCATATATTTT. Residues: CASSLEGAAGNTIYF.

This chain joins TRBV28 and TRBJ2-2; D possibly corresponds to TRBD2 (5 bases). CDR3 size: 15 residues. With 8 bases removed from V and 7 bases from J, the gap between germline ends came to 20 bases. The germline V gene has CDR1 MDHEN and CDR2 SYDVKM. CDR3 sequence: CASHAAREWSGELFF. The CDR3 DNA reads TGTGCCAGCCATGCGGCCCGGGAATGGAGCGGGGAGCTGTTTTTT.

The chain carries TRBV9 and TRBJ1-1; no clear D. Looked up from germline, CDR1 is SGDLS and CDR2 is YYNGEE. The length of the CDR3 is 13 residues. The V and J ends lost 0 bases and 3 bases respectively, with 6 bases between them. The CDR3: CASSVGIYTEAFF. CDR3 bases: TGTGCCAGCAGCGTAGGGATCTACACTGAAGCTTTCTTT.

The chain links TRBV28 to TRBJ2-5; 10 positions agree with TRBD1. The CDR3 runs 15 residues. CDR1 and CDR2 from the germline V gene are MDHEN and SYDVKM. V lost 5 bases and J lost 5; bases outside the gene matches: 8. CDR3 DNA sequence: TGTGCCAGCAGTCGCCCGACAGGGGGCGGCGAGACCCAGTACTTC. This sequence encodes CASSRPTGGGETQYF.

The chain carries TRBV6-1 and TRBJ2-1, with TRBD1 identical over 12 bases. With V trimmed by 7 bases and J by 7 bases, 8 bases remained unmatched. CDR1 is MNHNS and CDR2 is SASEGT in the germline V gene. This CDR3 contains 15 residues. This CDR3 is CASIRDRGRRNEQFF. The CDR3 coding sequence is TGTGCCAGCATTCGGGACAGGGGGCGAAGAAATGAGCAGTTCTTC.

The gene calls are TRBV19 and TRBJ2-3; D uncertain. The CDR3 spans 13 residues. Trimming took 5 bases from V and 8 from J, leaving 14 bases between them. The germline gives CDR1 LNHDA, CDR2 SQIVND (reference sequence). The CDR3 bases are TGTGCCAGTAGTCCTCTGACTCCGGGTACGCAGTATTTT. Amino acids: CASSPLTPGTQYF. Full variable domain (outside the CDR3, taken from reference TRBV19 and TRBJ2-3): DGGITQSPKYLFRKEGQNVTLSCEQNLNHDAMYWYRQDPGQGLRLIYYSQIVNDFQKGDIAEGYSVSREKKESFPLTVTSAQKNPTAFYLCASSPLTPGTQYFGPGTRLTVL.

The chain couples TRBV10-1 to TRBJ2-5; D assignment may be TRBD1 or TRBD2 (5 bases each). V lost 3 bases and J 5 bases, leaving 13 bases between the germline ends. CDR1 and CDR2 (germline): WNHNN, SYGVQD (reference sequence). This CDR3 has 14 residues. In DNA form, the CDR3 reads TGCGCCAGCAGTGATACAGGATGGGGGGAGACCCAGTACTTC. This encodes CASSDTGWGETQYF.

The chain is built from TRBV6-5 and TRBJ2-7; 9 nucleotides align to TRBD1. The V and J ends lost 0 bases and 2 bases, in that order; junction bases with no gene match: 5. The CDR3 loop spans 16 amino acids. Germline V gene data show CDR1 as MNHEY and CDR2 as SVGAGI. This CDR3 is CASSYSGTGFTYEQYF. CDR3 nucleotides: TGTGCCAGCAGTTACTCGGGGACAGGGTTCACCTACGAGCAGTACTTC.

This clone was seen only a few times. The sample contains more than one DNA sequence encoding this CDR3. The chain uses TRBV7-9 and TRBJ2-5; possibly TRBD1 or TRBD2 for D (5 bases each). Germline CDR1 SEHNR, CDR2 FQNEAQ (reference sequence). The CDR3 runs to 13 residues. Between the trimmed V and J ends, which lost 1 base and 5 bases, there was a span of 8 bases. In nucleotides, the CDR3 is TGTGCCAGCAGCTTAGGGGGGTGGGAGACCCAGTACTTC. Translating it yields CASSLGGWETQYF.

This chain links TRBV5-1 with TRBJ1-6; D is perhaps TRBD1 (5 bases). CDR3 size: 15 residues. V shed 7 bases and J shed 9 bases, with 20 bases lying between them. CDR1 SGHRS and CDR2 YFSETQ come from the germline V gene. The CDR3 spells CASRRSGEDGSPLHF. The DNA for the CDR3 is TGCGCCAGCCGGAGGTCGGGGGAGGATGGTTCACCCCTCCACTTT. Full variable domain (missing parts from reference TRBV5-1 and TRBJ1-6): KAGVTQTPRYLIKTRGQQVTLSCSPISGHRSVSWYQQTPGQGLQFLFEYFSETQRNKGNFPGRFSGRQFSNSRSEMNVSTLELGDSALYLCASRRSGEDGSPLHFGNGTRLTVT.

The rearrangement joins TRBV13 to TRBJ2-2; perhaps TRBD2 as D (5 bases). The CDR3 is made up of 16 amino acids. Germline V gene data show CDR1 as PRHDT and CDR2 as FYEKMQ (reference sequence). Trimming took 3 bases from V and 6 from J, leaving 17 bases between them. CDR3 residues: CASSLGLKGVPGELFF. Here the CDR3 DNA reads TGTGCCAGCAGCTTGGGGTTGAAGGGAGTCCCCGGGGAGCTGTTTTTT. Complete variable domain (other parts from reference TRBV13 and TRBJ2-2): AAGVIQSPRHLIKEKRETATLKCYPIPRHDTVYWYQQGPGQDPQFLISFYEKMQSDKGSIPDRFSAQQFSDYHSELNMSSLELGDSALYFCASSLGLKGVPGELFFGEGSRLTVL.

The CDR3 DNA reads as TGTGCCACCAGCAGAGATCGGCACTCTACCGGTGGGGCCAACGTCCTGACTTTC. Protein: CATSRDRHSTGGANVLTF. The J gene is TRBJ2-6, the V gene TRBV15; the D is unclear. The CDR3 loop spans 18 amino acids. The germline V gene encodes CDR1 LNHNV and CDR2 YYDKDF (reference sequence). Trimming cost V 0 bases and J 3 bases, with 15 bases left between them. Looking up the rest from reference TRBV15 and TRBJ2-6 gives the full variable domain: DAMVIQNPRYQVTQFGKPVTLSCSQTLNHNVMYWYQQKSSQAPKLLFHYYDKDFNNEADTPDNFQSRRPNTSFCFLDIRSPGLGDTAMYLCATSRDRHSTGGANVLTFGAGSRLTVL.

This sequence joins TRBV28 and TRBJ2-7, with no clear D. The CDR3 is 14 residues long. Germline loops: CDR1 MDHEN, CDR2 SYDVKM. The V end was cut by 3 bases, the J end by 2 bases, with 11 bases between. The CDR3 nucleotides are TGTGCCAGCAGTTTCCCCGGTACTCCCTACGAGCAGTACTTC. This encodes CASSFPGTPYEQYF.

The rearrangement links TRBV27 to TRBJ2-5; 10 bases are a match to TRBD2. CDR1 MNHEY and CDR2 SMNVEV come from the germline V gene (reference sequence). The CDR3 extends over 16 amino acids. The V and J ends lost 5 bases and 5 bases, in that order; junction bases with no gene match: 11. The CDR3 DNA sequence: TGTGCCAGCAGTACAAATAGCGGGAGGTTCGGGGAGACCCAGTACTTC. As protein: CASSTNSGRFGETQYF.

The rearrangement uses TRBV6-5 and TRBJ2-7; no reliable D call. The CDR3 runs to 13 residues. Trimming shortened V by 6 bases and J by 2 bases, and 11 bases separated the two germline ends. Germline V gives CDR1 MNHEY, CDR2 SVGAGI. The CDR3 here is CASRPNTAYEQYF. The CDR3 coding sequence is TGTGCCAGCAGACCAAATACAGCCTACGAGCAGTACTTC.

The chain has TRBV6-1 and TRBJ2-2; D is uncertain. Trimming left V 9 bases short and J 3 bases short, with 17 bases between. Per the germline V gene, CDR1 is MNHNS and CDR2 is SASEGT. The CDR3 is 15 residues long. The CDR3 region has the DNA TGTGCCAGTACCGCCCAAGACGCCTACACCGGGGAGCTGTTTTTT. It specifies CASTAQDAYTGELFF.

The chain uses TRBV7-9 and TRBJ2-1; possible D gene TRBD2, 6 bases. Germline loops: CDR1 SEHNR, CDR2 FQNEAQ (reference sequence). This CDR3 comprises 17 residues. V was cut by 5 bases and J by 0 bases, with 17 bases left in between. CDR3 sequence (DNA): TGTGCCAGCAGCCTTGGAGTGGGGGGACCCTCCTACAATGAGCAGTTCTTC. Protein product: CASSLGVGGPSYNEQFF.

The chain joins TRBV15 to TRBJ1-5, with TRBD1 identical over 10 bases. The germline gives CDR1 LNHNV, CDR2 YYDKDF (reference sequence). Trimming cost V 1 base and J 1 base; bases outside gene matches: 1. The CDR3 covers 16 residues. The CDR3 sequence is CATSRGTGGSNQPQHF. The CDR3 DNA is TGTGCCACCAGCAGAGGGACAGGGGGAAGCAATCAGCCCCAGCATTTT.

V usage is TRBV5-1 and J usage is TRBJ2-1, with TRBD2 matching 14 bases. V was pared by 7 bases and J by 6 bases, with 18 bases of the junction left unmatched. The CDR3 runs 19 residues. The germline V gene has CDR1 SGHRS and CDR2 YFSETQ. For the CDR3, the DNA is TGCGCCAGCTCCGGGGGACTAGCGGGAGTTGGGGCAGGGGTCAATGAGCAGTTCTTC. Its translation: CASSGGLAGVGAGVNEQFF.

The V gene is TRBV4-2, the J gene TRBJ1-2; TRBD1 might be the D (5 bases). The germline gives CDR1 LGHNA, CDR2 YNFKEQ. The ends were cut back, 2 bases at V and 5 bases at J, with 12 bases in the middle. CDR3 length: 14 residues. The CDR3 loop reads CASSQPGLGYGYTF. The CDR3 nucleotides read TGTGCCAGCAGCCAACCGGGGCTTGGGTATGGCTACACCTTC.